This T cell receptor beta chain comes out of a study of blood T cell repertoires in COVID-19. Study background: The study drew acute and convalescent COVID-19 samples from the United States, Italy and Spain.

Data came from immunoSEQ multiplex PCR; TCRdb stores just in-frame clones and leaves some out. This table has approximately 200,000 clones, approximately 90% appearing once. CDR1 is SEHNR and CDR2 is FQNEAQ in the germline V gene (reference sequence). Trimming removed 4 bases from V and 10 bases from J; junction bases left unmatched: 4. The CDR3 is 14 amino acids. This sequence was found in a man between 25 and 39 years old with COVID-19, enrolled during active disease. The chain carries TRBV7-9 and TRBJ1-6, with 10 bases matching TRBD1. Sequenced input: peripheral blood. CDR3 sequence (DNA): TGTGCCAGCAGCTGGGACAGGGGAAGGTCACCCCTCCACTTT. Residues: CASSWDRGRSPLHF.